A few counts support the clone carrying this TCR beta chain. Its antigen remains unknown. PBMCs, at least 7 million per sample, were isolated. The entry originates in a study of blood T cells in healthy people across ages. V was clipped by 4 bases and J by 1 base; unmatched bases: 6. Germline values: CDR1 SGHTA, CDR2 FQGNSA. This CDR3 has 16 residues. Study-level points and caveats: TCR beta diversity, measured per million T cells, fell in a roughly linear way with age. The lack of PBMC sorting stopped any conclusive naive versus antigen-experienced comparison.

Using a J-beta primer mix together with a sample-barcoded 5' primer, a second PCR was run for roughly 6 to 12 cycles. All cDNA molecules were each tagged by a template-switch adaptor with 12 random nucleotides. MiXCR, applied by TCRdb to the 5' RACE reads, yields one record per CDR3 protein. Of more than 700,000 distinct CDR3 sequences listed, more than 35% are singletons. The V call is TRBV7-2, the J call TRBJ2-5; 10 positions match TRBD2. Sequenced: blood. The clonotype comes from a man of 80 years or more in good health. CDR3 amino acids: CASSSRLAGIQETQYF. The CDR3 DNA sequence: TGTGCCAGCAGCTCCAGACTAGCGGGTATCCAAGAGACCCAGTACTTC. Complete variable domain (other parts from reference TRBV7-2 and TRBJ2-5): GAGVSQSPSNKVTEKGKDVELRCDPISGHTALYWYRQSLGQGLEFLIYFQGNSAPDKSGLPSDRFSAERTGGSVSTLTIQRTQQEDSAVYLCASSSRLAGIQETQYFGPGTRLLVL.